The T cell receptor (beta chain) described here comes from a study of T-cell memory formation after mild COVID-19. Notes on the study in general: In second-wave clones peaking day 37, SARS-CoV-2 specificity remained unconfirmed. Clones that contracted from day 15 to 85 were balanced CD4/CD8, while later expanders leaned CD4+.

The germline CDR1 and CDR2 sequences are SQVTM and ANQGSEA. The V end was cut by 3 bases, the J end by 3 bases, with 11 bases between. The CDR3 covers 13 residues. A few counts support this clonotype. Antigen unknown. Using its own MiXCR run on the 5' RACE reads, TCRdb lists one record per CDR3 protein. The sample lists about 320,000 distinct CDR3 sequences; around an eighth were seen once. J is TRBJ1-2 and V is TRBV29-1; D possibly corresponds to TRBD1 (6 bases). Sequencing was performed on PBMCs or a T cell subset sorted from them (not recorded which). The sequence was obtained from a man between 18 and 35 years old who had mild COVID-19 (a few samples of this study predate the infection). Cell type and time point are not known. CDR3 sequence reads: CSVEGGTYYGYTF. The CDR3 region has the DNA TGCAGCGTTGAGGGGGGGACATACTATGGCTACACCTTC.